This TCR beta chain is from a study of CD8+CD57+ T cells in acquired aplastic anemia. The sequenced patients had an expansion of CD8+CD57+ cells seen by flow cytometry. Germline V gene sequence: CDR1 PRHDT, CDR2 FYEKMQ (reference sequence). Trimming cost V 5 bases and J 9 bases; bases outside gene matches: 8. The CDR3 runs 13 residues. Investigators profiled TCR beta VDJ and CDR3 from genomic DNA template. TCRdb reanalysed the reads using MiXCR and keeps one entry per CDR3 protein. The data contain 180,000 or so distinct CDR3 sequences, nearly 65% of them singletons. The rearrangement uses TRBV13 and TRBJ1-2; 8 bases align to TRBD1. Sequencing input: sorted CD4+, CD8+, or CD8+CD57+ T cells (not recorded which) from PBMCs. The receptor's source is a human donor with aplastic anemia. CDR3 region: CASSGQGLWSYTF. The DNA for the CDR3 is TGTGCCAGCAGCGGACAGGGACTATGGAGCTACACCTTC.